This T cell receptor beta chain is drawn from a study of somatic mutations in cytotoxic T cells in rheumatoid arthritis. Study-wide background: Patients had less than 35 ml EDTA blood drawn right after diagnosis, before any treatment. Study-wide results and limits: Within 8 of 65 patients, the single biggest CD8+ clone made up more than 20% of CD8+ cells. CD8+ T cells showed clonality that did not differ significantly between patients with rheumatoid arthritis and age-matched healthy controls.

Per germline, CDR1 SGHDT and CDR2 YYEEEE. V lost 1 base, J lost 2 bases, and 5 bases stayed unmatched. CDR3 length equals 16 residues. This clone was seen a few times. Its antigen is currently unknown. In the authors' methods: Patient CD8+ clones larger than 1% rarely matched published virus-specific TCRB sequences. Sequenced by immunoSEQ multiplex PCR; TCRdb stores in-frame clones only, minus some. Clone size and the V and J calls come from that table; the DNA yielded D and trimming. The sample has about 23,000 clones; approximately 78% are singletons. The TCR comes from an adult with rheumatoid arthritis. The chain has TRBV5-6 and TRBJ1-5; 8 positions match TRBD1. The sample taken for sequencing was CD8+ T cells sorted from blood. The CDR3 nucleotides read TGTGCCAGCAGCTTGTCGGACAGGGAGGGCAATCAGCCCCAGCATTTT. Translating gives CASSLSDREGNQPQHF.